This is a list of T cell receptor beta chains from one sample in a study of blood T cell repertoires in COVID-19. Clones were sequenced by immunoSEQ multiplex PCR, and TCRdb holds only the in-frame ones, with some missing. Among 150,000 to 200,000 clones listed, around four fifths were seen once. The source material was peripheral blood. The source of these receptors is a woman older than 75 with active or convalescent COVID-19. Both conserved end residues are part of each CDR3. D genes are given only for firm matches. Size is stated for part of the rows, as once, few or many counts, or as a class when the clone is expanded.

V gene	D gene	J gene	clone size	CDR3 DNA	CDR3 protein
TRBV7-6	TRBD1	TRBJ1-6	-	TGTGCCAGCAGCTTAGCCGGGACAGATAATTCACCCCTCCACTTT	CASSLAGTDNSPLHF
TRBV6-6	TRBD1	TRBJ1-2	-	TGTGCCAGCAGCCCAACAGGGGATACCCCCTATGGCTACACCTTC	CASSPTGDTPYGYTF
TRBV6-5	TRBD1	TRBJ1-4	-	TGTGCCAGCAGAGACCAGGGGGGAGACGGTGAAAAACTGTTTTTT	CASRDQGGDGEKLFF
TRBV4-2	TRBD2	TRBJ2-3	-	TGTGCCAGCAGCCAAGAGGGGATAGCGGGTTTCGGCACAGATACGCAGTATTTT	CASSQEGIAGFGTDTQYF
TRBV3-1/TRBV3-2	TRBD1	TRBJ1-1	-	TGTGCCAGCAGCCAAGGGGACAGGGAACGCACTGAAGCTTTCTTT	CASSQGDRERTEAFF
TRBV5-5	-	TRBJ2-7	-	TGTGCCAGCAGCTTGGCGGTGGTCGACTCCTACGAGCAGTACTTC	CASSLAVVDSYEQYF
TRBV6-6	TRBD1	TRBJ2-1	-	TGTGCCAGCACGAGGAGGACAGGGACTTACAATGAGCAGTTCTTC	CASTRRTGTYNEQFF
TRBV6-5	TRBD1	TRBJ1-3	-	TGTGCCAGCAGTTCGGACAGGGTGCTGACTGGAAACACCATATATTTT	CASSSDRVLTGNTIYF
TRBV18	TRBD2	TRBJ2-5	-	TGTGCCAGCTCATCCCGACTAGCGGGGGGAAAAGAGACCCAGTACTTC	CASSSRLAGGKETQYF
TRBV27	-	TRBJ1-1	few	TGTGCCAGCTCGGGGGGGTATGCCATGAACACTGAAGCTTTCTTT	CASSGGYAMNTEAFF
TRBV15	-	TRBJ2-1	few	TGTGCCACCAGCAGAGTACAGGGGACTCGGGATGAGCAGTTCTTC	CATSRVQGTRDEQFF
TRBV4-1	-	TRBJ2-7	once	TGCGCCAGCAGCCTCGAACAGGGTTATAGGGCCTACGAGCAGTACTTC	CASSLEQGYRAYEQYF
TRBV21-1	-	TRBJ1-1	-	TGTGCCAGCAGCTCAAGTCCCGGGACAGGGGGATGGGACGGGACTGAAGCTTTCTTT	CASSSSPGTGGWDGTEAFF